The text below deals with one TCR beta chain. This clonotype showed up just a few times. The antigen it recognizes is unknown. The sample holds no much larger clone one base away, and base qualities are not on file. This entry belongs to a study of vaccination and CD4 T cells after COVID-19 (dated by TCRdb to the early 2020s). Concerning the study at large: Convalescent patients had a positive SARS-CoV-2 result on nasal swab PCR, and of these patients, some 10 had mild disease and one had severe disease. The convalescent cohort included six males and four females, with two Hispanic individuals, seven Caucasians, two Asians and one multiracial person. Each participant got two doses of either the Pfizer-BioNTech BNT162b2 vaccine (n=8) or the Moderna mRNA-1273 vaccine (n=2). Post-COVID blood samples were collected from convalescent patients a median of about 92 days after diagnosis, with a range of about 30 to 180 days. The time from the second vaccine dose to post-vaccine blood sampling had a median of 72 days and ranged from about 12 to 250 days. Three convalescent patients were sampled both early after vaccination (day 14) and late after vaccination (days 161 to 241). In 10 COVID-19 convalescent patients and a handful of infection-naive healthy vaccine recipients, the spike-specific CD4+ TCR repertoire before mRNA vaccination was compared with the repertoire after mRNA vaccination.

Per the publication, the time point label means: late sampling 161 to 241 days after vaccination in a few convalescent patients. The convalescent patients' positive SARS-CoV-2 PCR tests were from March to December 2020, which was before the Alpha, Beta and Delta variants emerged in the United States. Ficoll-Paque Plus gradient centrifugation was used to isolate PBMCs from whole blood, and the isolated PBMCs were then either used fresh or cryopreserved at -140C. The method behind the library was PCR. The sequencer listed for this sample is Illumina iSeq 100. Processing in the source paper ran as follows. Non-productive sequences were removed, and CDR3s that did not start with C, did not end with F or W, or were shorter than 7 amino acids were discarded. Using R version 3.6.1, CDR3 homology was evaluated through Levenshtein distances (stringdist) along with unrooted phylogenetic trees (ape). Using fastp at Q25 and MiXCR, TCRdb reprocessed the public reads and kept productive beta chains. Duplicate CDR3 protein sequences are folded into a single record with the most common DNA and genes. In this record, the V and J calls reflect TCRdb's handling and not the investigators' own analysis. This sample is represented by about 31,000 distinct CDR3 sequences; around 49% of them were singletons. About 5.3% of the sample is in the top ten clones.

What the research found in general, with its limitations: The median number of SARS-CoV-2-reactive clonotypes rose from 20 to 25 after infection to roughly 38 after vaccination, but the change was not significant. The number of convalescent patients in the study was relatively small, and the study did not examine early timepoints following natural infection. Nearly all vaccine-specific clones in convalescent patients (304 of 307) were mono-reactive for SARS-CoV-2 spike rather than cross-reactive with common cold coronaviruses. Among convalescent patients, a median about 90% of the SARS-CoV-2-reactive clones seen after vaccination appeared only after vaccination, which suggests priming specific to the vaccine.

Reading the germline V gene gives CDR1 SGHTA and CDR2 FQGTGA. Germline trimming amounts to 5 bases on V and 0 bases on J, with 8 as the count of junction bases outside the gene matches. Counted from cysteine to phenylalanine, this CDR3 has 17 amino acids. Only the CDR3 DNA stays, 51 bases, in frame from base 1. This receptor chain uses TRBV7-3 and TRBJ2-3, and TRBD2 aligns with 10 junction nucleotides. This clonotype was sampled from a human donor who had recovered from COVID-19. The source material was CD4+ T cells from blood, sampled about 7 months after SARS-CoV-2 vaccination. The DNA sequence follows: TGTGCCAGCAGCCTTCTAAGAGCGGGAGGGAGCACAGATACGCAGTATTTT. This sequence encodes CASSLLRAGGSTDTQYF.